A selection of T cell receptor beta chains follows, all from one sample in a study of T-cell memory formation after mild COVID-19. Each CDR3 protein is one row after TCRdb ran MiXCR on the 5' RACE reads. The sample comprises under 110,000 distinct CDR3 sequences, roughly 12% of which are singletons, and around 27% rests with the top ten. Sample: PBMCs or a T cell subset sorted from them (not recorded which). The receptors were sampled from an adult woman who had mild COVID-19 (a few samples of this study predate the infection). Cell type and time point are not known. The CDR3 runs from the conserved cysteine through the conserved F or W. D genes are given only for firm matches. Not every row has a clone size; where given, it reads once, few, many or a size class.

D: NA
V: TRBV24-1
size: few
J: TRBJ2-3
DNA: TGTGCCACCAGTGACCCCCAGCCCGATACGCAGTATTTT
CDR3: CATSDPQPDTQYF

D: TRBD2
V: TRBV7-2
size: NA
J: TRBJ2-1
DNA: TGTGCCAGCAGCCCGATAGCGGGAGGGACCAATGAGCAGTTCTTC
CDR3: CASSPIAGGTNEQFF

D: NA
V: TRBV29-1
size: few
J: TRBJ1-4
DNA: TGCAGCGTTTTACAGGAAAACTTCAATGAAAAACTGTTTTTT
CDR3: CSVLQENFNEKLFF

D: NA
V: TRBV4-3
size: NA
J: TRBJ2-1
DNA: TGCGCCAGCAGCCAAGAAAGACTCTCTCCGTACAATGAGCAGTTCTTC
CDR3: CASSQERLSPYNEQFF

D: TRBD1
V: TRBV12-3/TRBV12-4
size: many
J: TRBJ2-7
DNA: TGTGCCAGCAGTCCGGGGACAGACGAGCAGTACTTC
CDR3: CASSPGTDEQYF

D: NA
V: TRBV24-1
size: few
J: TRBJ2-5
DNA: TGTGCCACCAGTGATTCTAATTCAGAAGACCTAATGGAGACCCAGTACTTC
CDR3: CATSDSNSEDLMETQYF

D: TRBD1
V: TRBV6-1
size: NA
J: TRBJ1-2
DNA: TGTGCCAGCAGTACCCAGGAGGGACAGGGGTTCCCTTTCTATGGCTACACCTTC
CDR3: CASSTQEGQGFPFYGYTF

D: NA
V: TRBV20-1
size: few
J: TRBJ1-3
DNA: TGCAGTGCTAGAGATCTCTACACGAGCTCTGGAAACACCATATATTTT
CDR3: CSARDLYTSSGNTIYF

D: NA
V: TRBV7-9
size: NA
J: TRBJ1-5
DNA: TGTGCCTCCTCCGGGAGAGAAAATCAGCCCCAGCATTTT
CDR3: CASSGRENQPQHF

D: TRBD1
V: TRBV13
size: NA
J: TRBJ1-1
DNA: TGTGCCAGCAGCCCACAGGGGACTGAAGCTTTCTTT
CDR3: CASSPQGTEAFF

D: TRBD2
V: TRBV20-1
size: many
J: TRBJ2-1
DNA: TGCAGTGCTAGAGTTTCCGAGCGGGGGCCAAAGCAGTTCTTC
CDR3: CSARVSERGPKQFF

D: NA
V: TRBV5-1
size: few
J: TRBJ1-5
DNA: TGCGCCAGCAGCTTGGACCCAATAGGGGGAACCAATCAGCCCCAGCATTTT
CDR3: CASSLDPIGGTNQPQHF

D: TRBD1
V: TRBV27
size: NA
J: TRBJ2-7
DNA: TGTGCCAGCAGTTTTCAGGGGGCTGCCTACGAGCAGTACTTC
CDR3: CASSFQGAAYEQYF

D: NA
V: TRBV30
size: few
J: TRBJ2-7
DNA: TGTGCCTGGAGTCGGAGAAGCTCCTACGAGCAGTACTTC
CDR3: CAWSRRSSYEQYF

D: NA
V: TRBV19
size: few
J: TRBJ1-5
DNA: TGTGCCAGTAGTATAGTGACCGGGGGGGAGAGCAATCAGCCCCAGCATTTT
CDR3: CASSIVTGGESNQPQHF

D: NA
V: TRBV7-9
size: many
J: TRBJ2-2
DNA: TGTGCCAGCAGCCCTCCCACCGGGGGCCGGGGCACCGGGGAGCTGTTTTTT
CDR3: CASSPPTGGRGTGELFF

D: TRBD1
V: TRBV19
size: few
J: TRBJ2-7
DNA: TGTGCCAGTAGCATGACAGGGTACGAGCAGTACTTC
CDR3: CASSMTGYEQYF

D: NA
V: TRBV7-6
size: NA
J: TRBJ2-2
DNA: TGTGCCAGCAGTATATGGGGCACCGGGGAGCTGTTTTTT
CDR3: CASSIWGTGELFF

D: TRBD1
V: TRBV20-1
size: NA
J: TRBJ2-7
DNA: TGCAGTGCTAGAGATTTGGACAGGGGGGAAGGGTACGAGCAGTACTTC
CDR3: CSARDLDRGEGYEQYF

D: TRBD1
V: TRBV7-3
size: NA
J: TRBJ2-2
DNA: TGTGCCAGCAGGACCTTCACCGAGGACAGGGTTGACACCGGGGAGCTGTTTTTT
CDR3: CASRTFTEDRVDTGELFF

D: TRBD2
V: TRBV30
size: few
J: TRBJ2-1
DNA: TGTGCCTGGAGTGTGACTAGCGGGAGGGCGACGCAGTTCTTC
CDR3: CAWSVTSGRATQFF

D: NA
V: TRBV20-1
size: many
J: TRBJ2-7
DNA: TGCAGTGTCGTCCAGAGCTACGAGCAGTACTTC
CDR3: CSVVQSYEQYF

D: NA
V: TRBV12-3/TRBV12-4
size: NA
J: TRBJ1-2
DNA: TGTGCCAGCAGTTTTGGTTTTCGAACCTTC
CDR3: CASSFGFRTF

D: NA
V: TRBV6-6
size: few
J: TRBJ2-5
DNA: TGTGCCAGCAGATTTCCCCCGACAGGCTACCAAGAGACCCAGTACTTC
CDR3: CASRFPPTGYQETQYF

D: NA
V: TRBV24-1
size: NA
J: TRBJ2-5
DNA: TGTGCCACCAGTGAGGTTGGGACTGGCGAAGAGACCCAGTACTTC
CDR3: CATSEVGTGEETQYF

D: NA
V: TRBV15
size: NA
J: TRBJ2-7
DNA: TGTGCCACCAGCACCAACAGGGTCGACGAGCAGTACTTC
CDR3: CATSTNRVDEQYF

D: TRBD2
V: TRBV7-8
size: NA
J: TRBJ2-1
DNA: TGTGCCAGCAGCTTAGCGTTAGTCGTAGCGGGGGGCGACAATGAGCAGTTCTTC
CDR3: CASSLALVVAGGDNEQFF

D: NA
V: TRBV6-5
size: few
J: TRBJ1-5
DNA: TGTGCCAGCAGCCGTCGGTCATCCTCGGGCAATCAGCCCCAGCATTTT
CDR3: CASSRRSSSGNQPQHF

D: TRBD2
V: TRBV3-1
size: few
J: TRBJ2-7
DNA: TGTGCCAGCAGCCAAGATTCTAGCGGGGGGCTCTCCTACGAGCAGTACTTC
CDR3: CASSQDSSGGLSYEQYF

D: NA
V: TRBV7-6
size: few
J: TRBJ2-7
DNA: TGTGCCAGCAGCTCCCCGAGGGGGGATAAAAGCTCCTACGAGCAGTACTTC
CDR3: CASSSPRGDKSSYEQYF

D: NA
V: TRBV9
size: NA
J: TRBJ1-6
DNA: TGTGCCAGCAGCGTAGGGACGGGGGATTCCCTCCACTTT
CDR3: CASSVGTGDSLHF

D: TRBD2
V: TRBV4-1
size: NA
J: TRBJ2-7
DNA: TGCGCCAGCAGCCAAGAAGGCGGGGGATGGGAGCAGTACTTC
CDR3: CASSQEGGGWEQYF

D: TRBD2
V: TRBV5-4
size: few
J: TRBJ2-3
DNA: TGTGCCAGCGCCCGACTAGCGGGGGCTTCGGGGAGCACAGATACGCAGTATTTT
CDR3: CASARLAGASGSTDTQYF

D: TRBD2
V: TRBV5-5
size: many
J: TRBJ2-1
DNA: TGTGCCAGCAGCTTCGGACTAGCGGGAGGGTATGAGCAGTTCTTC
CDR3: CASSFGLAGGYEQFF

D: TRBD1
V: TRBV6-5
size: NA
J: TRBJ1-1
DNA: TGTGCCAGCAGTATACAGGGGGCGAACACTGAAGCTTTCTTT
CDR3: CASSIQGANTEAFF

D: NA
V: TRBV6-5
size: few
J: TRBJ2-3
DNA: TGTGCCAGCAGTTACGAGTCCCAGGGGATGGATACGCAGTATTTT
CDR3: CASSYESQGMDTQYF